The 22 T cell receptor beta chains below come from one sample, sequenced in a study of glioma-infiltrating T cells after dendritic cell vaccination. Here immunoSEQ multiplex PCR was the method, and the copy in TCRdb shows in-frame clones only, minus some. The data hold tens of thousands of clones, with around 83% observed a single time. Time point given: after dendritic cell vaccination, including at tumor progression/relapse. This material consisted of blood, taken after dendritic cell vaccination. These receptors were collected from a human donor with glioblastoma.

The chain links TRBV5-1 to TRBJ2-7, with TRBD2 as a possible D gene (5 bases). CDR3 length equals 12 residues. Germline V gene data show CDR1 as SGHRS and CDR2 as YFSETQ. Trimming shortened V by 4 bases and J by 3 bases, and 8 bases separated the two germline ends. CDR3 region: CASSPGFYEQYF. DNA of the CDR3: TGCGCCAGCAGCCCGGGATTCTACGAGCAGTACTTC.

The V and J genes are TRBV7-9 and TRBJ2-2; TRBD1 is a possible D gene (6 bases). Trimming pared 2 bases from V and 6 bases from J, leaving 19 bases between. This CDR3 has 17 residues. The germline V gene encodes CDR1 SEHNR and CDR2 FQNEAQ (reference sequence). CDR3 protein: CASSLSGNRAGAGELFF. The DNA for the CDR3 is TGTGCCAGCAGCTTATCAGGGAACAGGGCAGGCGCCGGGGAGCTGTTTTTT.

This clone was observed a few times. The rearrangement uses TRBV19 and TRBJ1-1; D unclear. CDR1 is LNHDA and CDR2 is SQIVND in the germline V gene (reference sequence). Deletions cut 0 bases from V and 0 bases from J, with 5 bases between. This CDR3 is 14 amino acids long. In DNA, the CDR3 is TGTGCCAGTAGTATAGATACAGTGAACACTGAAGCTTTCTTT. Encoded protein: CASSIDTVNTEAFF.

The V call is TRBV7-3, the J call TRBJ2-1; 12 bases agree with TRBD1. Germline-derived CDR1 and CDR2 are SGHTA and FQGTGA. Trimming took 2 bases from V and 16 from J; bases not matched to a gene: 12. The CDR3 covers 15 residues. For the CDR3, the DNA is TGTGCCAGCAGCTTAGATGGGACAGGGGGCTATCTGAAATTCTTC. Encoded protein: CASSLDGTGGYLKFF. Together with reference TRBV7-3 and TRBJ2-1, the CDR3 gives the full variable domain: GAGVSQTPSNKVTEKGKYVELRCDPISGHTALYWYRQSLGQGPEFLIYFQGTGAADDSGLPNDRFFAVRPEGSVSTLKIQRTERGDSAVYLCASSLDGTGGYLKFFGPGTRLTVL.

The CDR3 DNA sequence: TGTGCCAGCAGTGGCAGGGGGCGGTCGTCTAGTCTGTTTTTT. This encodes CASSGRGRSSSLFF. The chain links TRBV2 to TRBJ2-2; 8 nucleotides match TRBD1. The V gene end was trimmed by 4 bases and the J gene end by 14 bases; junction bases not matched to a gene: 12. The CDR3 runs to 14 residues. The V gene's germline CDR1 is SNHLY and CDR2 FYNNEI.

Here the CDR3 DNA reads TGTGCCAGCATTGGGGCGAACACTGAAGCTTTCTTT. Amino acids: CASIGANTEAFF. The genes are TRBV28 and TRBJ1-1, with D perhaps TRBD1 (5 bases). The germline V gene encodes CDR1 MDHEN and CDR2 SYDVKM. V dropped 7 bases and J dropped 1 base, with 7 bases sitting between them. The CDR3 consists of 12 residues.

Regarding this clone: The same CDR3 can be traced to other DNA sequences in this sample. The chain has TRBV5-6 and TRBJ1-1; D gene ambiguous. The V gene's germline CDR1 is SGHDT and CDR2 YYEEEE. The V end was cut by 0 bases, the J end by 1 base, with 7 bases between. This CDR3 is 14 amino acids long. The CDR3 sequence is CASSLGEKNTEAFF. CDR3 DNA: TGTGCCAGCAGCTTGGGGGAGAAGAACACTGAAGCTTTCTTT. Combining the CDR3 with reference TRBV5-6 and TRBJ1-1 gives the whole variable domain DAGVTQSPTHLIKTRGQQVTLRCSPKSGHDTVSWYQQALGQGPQFIFQYYEEEERQRGNFPDRFSGHQFPNYSSELNVNALLLGDSALYLCASSLGEKNTEAFFGQGTRLTVV.

The genes are TRBV5-1 and TRBJ2-1, with D unclear. The ends were cut back, 3 bases at V and 5 bases at J, with 18 bases in the middle. CDR1 SGHRS and CDR2 YFSETQ come from the germline V gene. There are 16 residues in the CDR3. CDR3 amino acids: CASSSSSRGSDNEQFF. The CDR3 coding sequence is TGCGCCAGCAGCTCGTCCAGTAGAGGTTCGGACAATGAGCAGTTCTTC.

This clone was counted a few times. CDR3 sequence reads: CATSPTGGTNEKLFF. CDR3 bases: TGTGCCACTTCACCGACAGGGGGAACTAATGAAAAACTGTTTTTT. V usage is TRBV25-1 and J usage is TRBJ1-4; 9 nucleotides align to TRBD1. V dropped 10 bases and J dropped 1; count of bases not matched to a gene: 7. The CDR3 runs to 15 residues. From germline, CDR1 is MGHDK and CDR2 SYGVNS.

This chain joins TRBV19 and TRBJ2-5; 7 bases match TRBD2. This CDR3 is 14 amino acids long. Germline trimming cut 4 bases from V and 1 base from J; bases unmatched to any gene: 3. Germline-derived CDR1 and CDR2 are LNHDA and SQIVND (reference sequence). CDR3 in DNA: TGTGCCAGTAGTACCCTAGCGGCCCAAGAGACCCAGTACTTC. This gives the protein CASSTLAAQETQYF.

CDR3: CASSRQDSGGYTF. The CDR3 DNA reads as TGTGCCAGCAGTAGGCAGGACAGCGGAGGCTACACCTTC. The chain links TRBV6-5 to TRBJ1-2; D possibly corresponds to TRBD1 (6 bases). The CDR3 sequence is 13 residues long. V was trimmed by 5 bases and J by 8 bases, leaving 15 bases between them. Germline values: CDR1 MNHEY, CDR2 SVGAGI.

This clone was observed once. This CDR3 reads CASSPPRTGTYQPQHF. The CDR3 DNA is TGTGCCAGCAGCCCACCGAGGACAGGAACTTATCAGCCCCAGCATTTT. This sequence joins TRBV5-8 and TRBJ1-5; the match to TRBD1 covers 7 bases. The CDR3 length is 16 residues. Germline loops: CDR1 SGHTS, CDR2 YDEGEE. Trimming removed 4 bases from V and 5 bases from J; junction bases left unmatched: 12.

This chain uses TRBV6-1 with TRBJ2-7; tentative D call: TRBD1 (5 bases). The CDR3 totals 14 residues. V lost 5 bases, J lost 1 base, and 12 bases lay in between. The germline CDR1 and CDR2 sequences are MNHNS and SASEGT. The CDR3 spells CASSQTVSSYEQYF. The CDR3 region has the DNA TGTGCCAGCAGTCAGACAGTCTCTTCCTACGAGCAGTACTTC.

This chain joins TRBV19 and TRBJ2-7; weak D call: TRBD1 (5 bases). The V and J ends lost 4 bases and 5 bases respectively, with 15 bases between them. In germline, CDR1 is LNHDA, CDR2 SQIVND (reference sequence). The CDR3 has 14 residues. The CDR3 protein is CASSSQQATHEQYF. The CDR3 DNA sequence: TGTGCCAGTAGTAGTCAACAGGCGACACACGAGCAGTACTTC.

The sample holds one count of this clone. The V call is TRBV10-3, the J call TRBJ2-1; TRBD1 aligns across 9 bases. With 6 bases clipped from V and 8 bases from J, the junction kept 8 bases outside the gene matches. Germline V gene lookup returns CDR1 ENHRY and CDR2 SYGVKD. The CDR3 has 14 amino acids. The CDR3 DNA follows: TGTGCCATCAGACCGGACAGGGGACGTGATGAGCAGTTCTTC. Translation: CAIRPDRGRDEQFF.

In its sample, this clone was seen once. The sample contains more than one DNA sequence encoding this CDR3. The genes are TRBV5-6 and TRBJ2-7, with TRBD1 as a possible D gene (5 bases). Germline V gene sequence: CDR1 SGHDT, CDR2 YYEEEE. The CDR3 length is 13 residues. V lost 5 bases and J lost 3, with 12 bases in between. This CDR3 reads CASSPGQNYEQYF. The CDR3 DNA reads TGTGCCAGCAGTCCAGGACAAAACTACGAGCAGTACTTC. Full variable domain (rest looked up from reference TRBV5-6 and TRBJ2-7): DAGVTQSPTHLIKTRGQQVTLRCSPKSGHDTVSWYQQALGQGPQFIFQYYEEEERQRGNFPDRFSGHQFPNYSSELNVNALLLGDSALYLCASSPGQNYEQYFGPGTRLTVT.

The chain employs TRBV2 and TRBJ2-1, with a possible D match to TRBD2 (6 bases). Trimming stripped 8 bases from V and 8 bases from J, with 16 bases between. Germline CDR1 and CDR2: SNHLY and FYNNEI. The CDR3 spans 13 residues. For the CDR3, the DNA is TGTGCCAGCCAGGGACTGGAAGGGTATGAGCAGTTCTTC. This codes for CASQGLEGYEQFF.

This sequence joins TRBV4-2 and TRBJ1-3; D call uncertain. Trimming pared 0 bases from V and 3 bases from J, leaving 6 bases between. CDR3 length equals 14 residues. The germline V gene has CDR1 LGHNA and CDR2 YNFKEQ. The CDR3 DNA sequence: TGTGCCAGCAGCCAAGATTTGAGTGGAAACACCATATATTTT. Translating gives CASSQDLSGNTIYF.

The V and J genes are TRBV6-5 and TRBJ1-2; D might be TRBD1 (6 bases). This CDR3 is built from 14 residues. Trimming removed 0 bases from V and 8 bases from J, with 13 bases in between. The germline V gene has CDR1 MNHEY and CDR2 SVGAGI. The CDR3 nucleotides read TGTGCCAGCAGTTACTCTACAGGGTGGCGGGGCTACACCTTC. Translating it yields CASSYSTGWRGYTF.

In its sample, this clone was seen a few times. The chain is built from TRBV15 and TRBJ1-5; 9 positions match TRBD1. After removal of 1 base from V and 8 bases from J, the junction contained 12 bases not matched to a gene. The CDR3 spans 17 residues. Germline CDR1 reads LNHNV; CDR2 reads YYDKDF (reference sequence). The CDR3 loop reads CATSRGWGQGNGEPQHF. Written as DNA, the CDR3 is TGTGCCACCAGCAGAGGGTGGGGACAGGGAAATGGAGAGCCCCAGCATTTT.

The chain employs TRBV5-1 and TRBJ2-3; TRBD1 might be the D (6 bases). Between the trimmed V and J ends, which lost 7 bases and 2 bases, there was a span of 14 bases. The CDR3 runs 14 residues. From germline, CDR1 is SGHRS and CDR2 YFSETQ. This CDR3 reads CASYLQGITDTQYF. In DNA, the CDR3 is TGCGCCAGCTATTTACAGGGAATCACAGATACGCAGTATTTT.

The chain links TRBV30 to TRBJ2-7; 8 bases are a match to TRBD1. The CDR3 totals 15 residues. V dropped 3 bases and J dropped 2; count of bases not matched to a gene: 9. Germline values: CDR1 GTSNPN, CDR2 SVGIG (reference sequence). The CDR3 protein is CAWRLTGGRTYEQYF. The CDR3 nucleotides read TGTGCCTGGAGACTTACAGGGGGAAGGACCTACGAGCAGTACTTC.